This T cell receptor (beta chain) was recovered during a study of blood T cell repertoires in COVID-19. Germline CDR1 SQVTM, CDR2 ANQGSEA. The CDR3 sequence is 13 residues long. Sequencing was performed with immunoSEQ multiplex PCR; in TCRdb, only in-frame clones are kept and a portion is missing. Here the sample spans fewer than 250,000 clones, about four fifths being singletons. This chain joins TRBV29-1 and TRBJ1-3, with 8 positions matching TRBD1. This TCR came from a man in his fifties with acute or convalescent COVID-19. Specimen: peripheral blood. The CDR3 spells CTPLTGEGNTIYF. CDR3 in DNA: TGCACCCCCTTGACAGGGGAGGGAAACACCATATATTTT. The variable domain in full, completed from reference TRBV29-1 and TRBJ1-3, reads SAVISQKPSRDICQRGTSLTIQCQVDSQVTMMFWYRQQPGQSLTLIATANQGSEATYESGFVIDKFPISRPNLTFSTLTVSNMSPEDSSIYLCTPLTGEGNTIYFGEGSWLTVV.